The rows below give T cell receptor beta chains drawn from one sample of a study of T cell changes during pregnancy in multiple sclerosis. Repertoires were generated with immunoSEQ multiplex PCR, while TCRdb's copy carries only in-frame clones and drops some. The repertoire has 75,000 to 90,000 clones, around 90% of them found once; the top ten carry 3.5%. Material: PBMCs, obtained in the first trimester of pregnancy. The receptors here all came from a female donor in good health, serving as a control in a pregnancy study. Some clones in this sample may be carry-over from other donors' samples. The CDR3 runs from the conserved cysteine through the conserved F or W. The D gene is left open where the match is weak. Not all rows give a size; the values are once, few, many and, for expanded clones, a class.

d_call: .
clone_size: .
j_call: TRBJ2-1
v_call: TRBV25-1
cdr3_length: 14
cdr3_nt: TGTGCCAGCAGTGAATCGTGGAGCTACAATGAGCAGTTCTTC
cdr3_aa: CASSESWSYNEQFF

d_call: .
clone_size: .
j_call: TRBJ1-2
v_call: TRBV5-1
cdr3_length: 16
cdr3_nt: TGCGCCAGCAGCACTAACCGGGACACAGGAAGGTATGGCTACACCTTC
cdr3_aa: CASSTNRDTGRYGYTF

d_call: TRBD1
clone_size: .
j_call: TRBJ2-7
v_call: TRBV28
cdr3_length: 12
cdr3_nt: TGTGCCAGCAGGACAGGGGGTTACGAGCAGTACTTC
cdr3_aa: CASRTGGYEQYF

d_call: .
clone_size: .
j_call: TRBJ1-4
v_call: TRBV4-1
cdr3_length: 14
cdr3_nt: TGCGCCAGCAGCCAAGACAGGATCGAGGAAAAACTGTTTTTT
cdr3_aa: CASSQDRIEEKLFF

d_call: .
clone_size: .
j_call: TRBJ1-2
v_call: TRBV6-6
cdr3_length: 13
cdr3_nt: TGTGCCAGCAGTTACTCGAAACTAGAGGGCTACACCTTC
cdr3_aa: CASSYSKLEGYTF

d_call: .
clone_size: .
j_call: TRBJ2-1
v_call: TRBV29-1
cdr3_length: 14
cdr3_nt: TGCAGCGTGACGTCTTCGGACAGTAACAATGAGCAGTTCTTC
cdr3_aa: CSVTSSDSNNEQFF

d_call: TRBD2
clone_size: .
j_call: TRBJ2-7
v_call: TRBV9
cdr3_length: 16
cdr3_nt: TGTGCCAGCAGCGTACCATCTAGCGGGAGGTACTACGAGCAGTACTTC
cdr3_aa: CASSVPSSGRYYEQYF

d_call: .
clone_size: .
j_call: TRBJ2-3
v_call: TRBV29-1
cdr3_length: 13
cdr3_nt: TGCAGCGCCTTCACAGGGAAAACAGATACGCAGTATTTT
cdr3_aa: CSAFTGKTDTQYF

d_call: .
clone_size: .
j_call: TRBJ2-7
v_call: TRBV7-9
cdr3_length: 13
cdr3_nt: TGTGCCAGCGCTGGGGGGAAAGTCTACGAGCAGTACTTC
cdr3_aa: CASAGGKVYEQYF

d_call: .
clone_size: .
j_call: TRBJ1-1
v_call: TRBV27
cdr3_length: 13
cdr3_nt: TGTGCCAGCAGTTTGGGGGCGAACACTGAAGCTTTCTTT
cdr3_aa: CASSLGANTEAFF

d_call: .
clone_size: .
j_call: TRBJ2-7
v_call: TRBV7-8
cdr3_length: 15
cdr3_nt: TGTGCCAGCAGCTTAAGGAGACAGCCGACCTACGAGCAGTACTTC
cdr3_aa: CASSLRRQPTYEQYF

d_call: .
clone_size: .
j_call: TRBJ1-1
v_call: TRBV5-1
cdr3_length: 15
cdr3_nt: TGCGCCAGCAGCCCCCAGGGATCGTGGAACACTGAAGCTTTCTTT
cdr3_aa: CASSPQGSWNTEAFF

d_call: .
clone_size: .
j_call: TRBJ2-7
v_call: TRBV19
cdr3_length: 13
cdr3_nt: TGTGCCAGTAGTATACAGGGGTCCTACGAGCAGTACTTC
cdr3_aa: CASSIQGSYEQYF

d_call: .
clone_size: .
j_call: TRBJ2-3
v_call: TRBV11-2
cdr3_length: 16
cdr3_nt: TGTGCCAGCAGCCTCAATTTCGGGAGTTCAGCAGATACGCAGTATTTT
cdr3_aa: CASSLNFGSSADTQYF

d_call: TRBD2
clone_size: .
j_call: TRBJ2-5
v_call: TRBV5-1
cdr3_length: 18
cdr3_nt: TGCGCCAGCAGGTTGACTAGCGGGGGGCCGAGAGGTCAGGAGACCCAGTACTTC
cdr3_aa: CASRLTSGGPRGQETQYF

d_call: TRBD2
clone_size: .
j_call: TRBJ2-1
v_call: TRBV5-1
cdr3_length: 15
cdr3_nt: TGCGCCAGCAGCTTGGGAGCGGGAGGGAACAATGAGCAGTTCTTC
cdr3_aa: CASSLGAGGNNEQFF

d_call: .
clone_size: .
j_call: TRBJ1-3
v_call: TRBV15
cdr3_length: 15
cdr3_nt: TGTGCCACCAGCAGGGGGCAGAGCTCTGGAAACACCATATATTTT
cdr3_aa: CATSRGQSSGNTIYF

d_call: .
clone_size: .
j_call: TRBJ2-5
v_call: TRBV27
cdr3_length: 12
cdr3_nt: TGTGCCTCCGGTCTGCCCCAAGAGACCCAGTACTTC
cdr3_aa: CASGLPQETQYF

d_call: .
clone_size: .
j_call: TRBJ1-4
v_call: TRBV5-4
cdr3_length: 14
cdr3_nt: TGTGCCAGCAGCGATGACAGTGCGTATGAAAAACTGTTTTTT
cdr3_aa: CASSDDSAYEKLFF

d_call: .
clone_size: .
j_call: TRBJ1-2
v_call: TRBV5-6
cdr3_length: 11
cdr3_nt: TGTGCCAGCAGCAGACAAATTGGCTACACCTTC
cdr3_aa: CASSRQIGYTF

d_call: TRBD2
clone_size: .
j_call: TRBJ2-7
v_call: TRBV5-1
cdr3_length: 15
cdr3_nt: TGCGCCAGCAGATTAAACCTAGCGGGAGTCCACGAGCAGTACTTC
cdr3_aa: CASRLNLAGVHEQYF

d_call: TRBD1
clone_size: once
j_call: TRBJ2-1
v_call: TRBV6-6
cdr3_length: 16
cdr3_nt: TGTGCCAGCAGTTTCGGACAGGGGGCAGGCTACAATGAGCAGTTCTTC
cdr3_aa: CASSFGQGAGYNEQFF